A single T cell receptor (beta chain) is shown here with its context. The CDR3 spans 20 residues. Between the trimmed V and J ends, which lost 4 bases and 4 bases, there was a span of 31 bases. The germline CDR1 and CDR2 sequences are MGHRA and YSYEKL. These data are taken from a study of blood T cell repertoires in COVID-19. The method was immunoSEQ multiplex PCR; TCRdb's version includes in-frame clones alone and lacks a portion of them. The data hold a few hundred thousand clones, with around 84% observed a single time. Sequenced input: PBMCs or T cells enriched from blood (not recorded which). The clonotype was recovered from a woman under 30 who had recovered from COVID-19. The chain is built from TRBV4-1 and TRBJ1-2, with D unclear. Here the CDR3 DNA reads TGCGCCAGCAGCCCCCTGTGGAGAAAGGGCGGAGAGGGCCGAAGCTATGGCTACACCTTC. Translation: CASSPLWRKGGEGRSYGYTF.